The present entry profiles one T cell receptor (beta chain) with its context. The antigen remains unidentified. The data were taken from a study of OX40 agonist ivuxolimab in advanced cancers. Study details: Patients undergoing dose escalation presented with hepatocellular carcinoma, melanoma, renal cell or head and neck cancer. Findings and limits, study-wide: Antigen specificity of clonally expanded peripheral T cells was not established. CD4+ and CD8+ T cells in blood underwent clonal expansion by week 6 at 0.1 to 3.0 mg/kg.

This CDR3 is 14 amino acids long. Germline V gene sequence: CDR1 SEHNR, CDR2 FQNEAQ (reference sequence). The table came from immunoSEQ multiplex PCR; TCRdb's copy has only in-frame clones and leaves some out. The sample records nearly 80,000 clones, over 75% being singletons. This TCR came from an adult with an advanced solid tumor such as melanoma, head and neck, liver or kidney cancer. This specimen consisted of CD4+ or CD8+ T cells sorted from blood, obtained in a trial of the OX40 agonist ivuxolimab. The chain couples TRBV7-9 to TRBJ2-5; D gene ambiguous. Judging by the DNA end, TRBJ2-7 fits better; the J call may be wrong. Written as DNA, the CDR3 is TGTGCCAGCAGCACCTCGGGTGGGTACACCGAGCAGTACTTC. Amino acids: CASSTSGGYTEQYF.